This T cell receptor beta chain derives from a study of early T cells in non-severe SARS-CoV-2 infection (dated by TCRdb to 2020 to 2022). Some background on the complete study: Because TCR sequencing was done on bulk RNA from unsorted whole blood, the alpha and beta chains could not be paired.

Study-wide findings and limitations: VDJdb matching was skewed toward anti-spike CD8 responses and likely underestimated virus-specific expansions by missing private and CD4 specificities.

At least ten counts were recorded for this clonotype. Its antigen is currently not known. Nothing much larger sits one base from this clone, and base qualities are not available. The library was obtained by 5' RACE. The sequencing machine was a NextSeq 500. In the TCR library protocol, unique molecular identifiers were attached to individual cDNA molecules to correct for PCR bias and sequencing error. TCR alpha and beta chains were both sequenced, and the abundances of alpha and beta sequences in each sample were closely correlated with each other. The original pipeline was this. Decombinator V4 was used to annotate TCR sequences for V gene, J gene and CDR3. TCRs were defined as expanded if a significant change between any two time points was detected under a Poisson model with p below 0.0001. TCR abundances were normalised to the total number of TCRs sequenced per sample and were expressed as counts per million. A search of VDJdb, accessed on 1 November 2021, was run for TCRs annotated to CMV, EBV and SARS-CoV-2, with TCRs annotated for multiple antigens excluded. TCRdb reanalyzed the raw reads on its own, using fastp at Q25 for trimming and MiXCR for clone calling, and kept in-frame beta chains. Records with the same CDR3 protein are collapsed into one entry carrying the most frequent genes and DNA. Clone size and V and J calls follow TCRdb, not the original study. The sample records under 30,000 distinct CDR3 sequences, about 5% of which are singletons. Of the sample, approximately 25% is held by the ten largest clones.

Set within a cohort of healthcare workers in London, UK, this nested case-control study involved weekly PCR testing of nasopharyngeal swabs along with blood sampling. Healthcare workers were recruited between 23 and 31 March 2020, during the week of the UK lockdown, and were followed weekly for up to about 15 weeks. The sequence derives from an adult who was a healthcare worker with PCR-confirmed SARS-CoV-2 infection or an uninfected control (not recorded which). Sequencing used whole blood.

The nucleotide sequence is given as TGTGCCAGCAGTCTAATGACTAGTTATCGCGGAAAGCAGTTCTTC. This codes for CASSLMTSYRGKQFF. Recombination joined TRBV12-3 or TRBV12-4 with TRBJ2-1; a weak D assignment points to TRBD2 (6 bases agree). The CDR3 sequence holds 15 residues, the cysteine and phenylalanine included. Of all the DNA, just the CDR3 is kept, 45 bases in frame from base 1. The trim is 5 bases for V and 11 bases for J, with a gap of 22 bases between the germline ends.